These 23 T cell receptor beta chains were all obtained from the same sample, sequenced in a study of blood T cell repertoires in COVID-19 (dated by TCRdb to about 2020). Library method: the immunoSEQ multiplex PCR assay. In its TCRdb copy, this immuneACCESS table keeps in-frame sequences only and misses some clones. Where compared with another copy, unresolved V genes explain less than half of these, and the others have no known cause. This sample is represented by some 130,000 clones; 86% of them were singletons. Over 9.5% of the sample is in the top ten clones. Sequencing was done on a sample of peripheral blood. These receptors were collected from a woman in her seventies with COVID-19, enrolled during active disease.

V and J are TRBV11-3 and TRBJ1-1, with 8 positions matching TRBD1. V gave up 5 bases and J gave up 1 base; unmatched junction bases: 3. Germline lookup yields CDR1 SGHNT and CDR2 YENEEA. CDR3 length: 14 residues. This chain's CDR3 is CASSLQGENTEAFF. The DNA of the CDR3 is TGTGCCAGCAGCCTACAGGGGGAGAACACTGAAGCTTTCTTT.

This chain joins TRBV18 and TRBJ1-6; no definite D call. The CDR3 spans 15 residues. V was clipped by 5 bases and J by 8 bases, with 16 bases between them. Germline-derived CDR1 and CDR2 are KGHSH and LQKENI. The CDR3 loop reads CASSARHSTDSPLHF. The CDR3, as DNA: TGTGCCAGCTCAGCGCGACATAGTACGGATTCACCCCTCCACTTT. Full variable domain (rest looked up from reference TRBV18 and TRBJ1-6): NAGVMQNPRHLVRRRGQEARLRCSPMKGHSHVYWYRQLPEEGLKFMVYLQKENIIDESGMPKERFSAEFPKEGPSILRIQQVVRGDSAAYFCASSARHSTDSPLHFGNGTRLTVT.

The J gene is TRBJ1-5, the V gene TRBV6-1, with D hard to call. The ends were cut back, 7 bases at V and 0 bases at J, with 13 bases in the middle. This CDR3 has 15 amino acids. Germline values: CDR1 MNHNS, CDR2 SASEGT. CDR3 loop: CASKEPGYSNQPQHF. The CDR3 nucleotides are TGTGCCAGCAAAGAACCGGGTTATAGCAATCAGCCCCAGCATTTT.

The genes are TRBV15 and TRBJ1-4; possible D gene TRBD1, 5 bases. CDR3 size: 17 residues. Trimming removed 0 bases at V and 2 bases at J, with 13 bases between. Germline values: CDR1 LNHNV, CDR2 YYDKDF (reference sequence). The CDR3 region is CATSRDSQARTNEKLFF. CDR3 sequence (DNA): TGTGCCACCAGCAGAGATTCACAGGCGCGCACTAATGAAAAACTGTTTTTT.

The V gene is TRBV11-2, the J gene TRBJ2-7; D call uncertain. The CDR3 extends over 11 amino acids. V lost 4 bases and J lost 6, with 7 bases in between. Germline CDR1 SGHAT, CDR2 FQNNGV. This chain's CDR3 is CASSSGGEQYF. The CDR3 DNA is TGTGCCAGCAGCTCGGGTGGCGAGCAGTACTTC.

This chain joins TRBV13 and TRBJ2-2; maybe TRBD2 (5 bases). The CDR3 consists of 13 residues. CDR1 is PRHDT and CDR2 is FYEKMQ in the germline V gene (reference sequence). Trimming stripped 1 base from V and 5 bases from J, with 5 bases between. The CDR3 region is CASSLAGTGELFF. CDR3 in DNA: TGTGCCAGCAGCTTAGCGGGGACCGGGGAGCTGTTTTTT.

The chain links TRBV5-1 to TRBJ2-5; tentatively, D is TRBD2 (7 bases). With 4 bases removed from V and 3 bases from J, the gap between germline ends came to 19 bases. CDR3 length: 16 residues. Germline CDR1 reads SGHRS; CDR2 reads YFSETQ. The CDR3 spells CASSPLVGAGEETQYF. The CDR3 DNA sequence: TGCGCCAGCAGCCCCCTCGTGGGGGCGGGGGAAGAGACCCAGTACTTC.

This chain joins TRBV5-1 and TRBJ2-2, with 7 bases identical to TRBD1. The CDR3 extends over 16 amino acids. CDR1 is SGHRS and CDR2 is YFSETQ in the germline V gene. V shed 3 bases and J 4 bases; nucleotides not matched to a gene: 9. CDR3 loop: CASSSWTGPGTGELFF. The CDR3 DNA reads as TGCGCCAGCAGCTCCTGGACAGGTCCGGGCACCGGGGAGCTGTTTTTT.

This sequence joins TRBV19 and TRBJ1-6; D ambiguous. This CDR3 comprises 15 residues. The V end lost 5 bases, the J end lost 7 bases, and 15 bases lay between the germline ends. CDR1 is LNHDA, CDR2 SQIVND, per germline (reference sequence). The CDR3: CASSPREGRNSPLHF. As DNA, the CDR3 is TGTGCCAGTAGTCCCCGGGAGGGAAGGAATTCACCCCTCCACTTT.

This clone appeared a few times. The CDR3 spells CASSLDTTRGTVGNTIYF. In DNA, the CDR3 is TGTGCCAGCAGCTTAGATACTACCAGGGGGACAGTTGGAAACACCATATATTTT. This sequence joins TRBV7-2 and TRBJ1-3, with 7 bases matching TRBD1. The V gene's germline CDR1 is SGHTA and CDR2 FQGNSA. The CDR3 consists of 18 residues. The ends lost 1 base at V and 3 bases at J; junction bases unmatched: 12. Together with reference TRBV7-2 and TRBJ1-3, the CDR3 gives the full variable domain: GAGVSQSPSNKVTEKGKDVELRCDPISGHTALYWYRQSLGQGLEFLIYFQGNSAPDKSGLPSDRFSAERTGGSVSTLTIQRTQQEDSAVYLCASSLDTTRGTVGNTIYFGEGSWLTVV.

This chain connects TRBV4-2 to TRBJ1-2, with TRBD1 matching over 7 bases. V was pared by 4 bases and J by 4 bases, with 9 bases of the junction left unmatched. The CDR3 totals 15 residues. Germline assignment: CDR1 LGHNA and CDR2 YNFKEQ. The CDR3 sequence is CASSPRGDPGYGYTF. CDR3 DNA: TGTGCCAGCAGCCCCAGGGGGGACCCGGGCTATGGCTACACCTTC.

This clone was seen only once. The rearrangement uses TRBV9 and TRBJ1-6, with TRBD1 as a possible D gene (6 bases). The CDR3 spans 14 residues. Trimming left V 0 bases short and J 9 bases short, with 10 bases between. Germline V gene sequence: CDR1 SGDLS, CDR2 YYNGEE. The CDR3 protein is CASSVGGRGSPLHF. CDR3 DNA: TGTGCCAGCAGCGTAGGGGGGCGCGGTTCACCCCTCCACTTT. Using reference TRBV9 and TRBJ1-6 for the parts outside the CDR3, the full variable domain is DSGVTQTPKHLITATGQRVTLRCSPRSGDLSVYWYQQSLDQGLQFLIQYYNGEERAKGNILERFSAQQFPDLHSELNLSSLELGDSALYFCASSVGGRGSPLHFGNGTRLTVT.

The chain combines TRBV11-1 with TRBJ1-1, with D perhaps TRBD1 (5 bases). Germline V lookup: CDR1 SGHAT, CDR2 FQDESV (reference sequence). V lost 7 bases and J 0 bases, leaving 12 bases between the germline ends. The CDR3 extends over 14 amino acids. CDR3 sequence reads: CASIKGYLNTEAFF. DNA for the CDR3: TGTGCCAGCATCAAGGGGTACCTGAACACTGAAGCTTTCTTT.

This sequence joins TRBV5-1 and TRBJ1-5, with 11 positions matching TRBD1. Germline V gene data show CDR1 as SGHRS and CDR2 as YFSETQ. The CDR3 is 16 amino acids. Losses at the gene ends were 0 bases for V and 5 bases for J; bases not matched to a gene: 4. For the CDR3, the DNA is TGCGCCAGCAGCTTGGGGGACAGGGGGGAGCATCAGCCCCAGCATTTT. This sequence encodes CASSLGDRGEHQPQHF.

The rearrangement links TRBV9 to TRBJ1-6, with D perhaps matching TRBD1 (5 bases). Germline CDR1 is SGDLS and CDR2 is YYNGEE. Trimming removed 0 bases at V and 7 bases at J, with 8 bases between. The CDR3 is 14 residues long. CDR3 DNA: TGTGCCAGCAGCGTAGCAGGGAAGAATTCACCCCTCCACTTT. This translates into CASSVAGKNSPLHF. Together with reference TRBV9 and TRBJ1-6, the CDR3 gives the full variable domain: DSGVTQTPKHLITATGQRVTLRCSPRSGDLSVYWYQQSLDQGLQFLIQYYNGEERAKGNILERFSAQQFPDLHSELNLSSLELGDSALYFCASSVAGKNSPLHFGNGTRLTVT.

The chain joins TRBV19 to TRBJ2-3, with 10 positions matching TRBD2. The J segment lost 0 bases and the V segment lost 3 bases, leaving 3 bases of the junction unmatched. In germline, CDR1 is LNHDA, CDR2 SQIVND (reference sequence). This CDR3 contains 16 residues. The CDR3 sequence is CASSITSGVSTDTQYF. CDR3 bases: TGTGCCAGTAGTATTACTAGCGGGGTTAGCACAGATACGCAGTATTTT.

DNA of the CDR3: TGTGCCAGCAGCTTGAACAGGGAATCCTACAATGAGCAGTTCTTC. It translates to CASSLNRESYNEQFF. This chain connects TRBV11-3 to TRBJ2-1, with D tentatively TRBD1 (6 bases). Germline V lookup: CDR1 SGHNT, CDR2 YENEEA. The CDR3 sequence is 15 residues long. Deletions cut 3 bases from V and 1 base from J, with 10 bases between.

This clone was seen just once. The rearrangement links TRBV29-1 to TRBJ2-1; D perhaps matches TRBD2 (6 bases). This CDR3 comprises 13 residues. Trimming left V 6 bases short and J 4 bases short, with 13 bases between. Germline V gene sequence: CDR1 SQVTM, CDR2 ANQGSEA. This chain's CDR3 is CSVNRGGYNEQFF. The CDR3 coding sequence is TGCAGCGTCAATAGAGGAGGGTACAATGAGCAGTTCTTC.

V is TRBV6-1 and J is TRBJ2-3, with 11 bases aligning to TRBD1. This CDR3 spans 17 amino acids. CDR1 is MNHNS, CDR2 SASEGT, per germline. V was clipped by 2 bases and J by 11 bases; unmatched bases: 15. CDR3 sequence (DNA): TGTGCCAGCAGTGAACCTCGGGGGGACAGGGGGTTGTTGAAGCAGTATTTT. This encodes CASSEPRGDRGLLKQYF.

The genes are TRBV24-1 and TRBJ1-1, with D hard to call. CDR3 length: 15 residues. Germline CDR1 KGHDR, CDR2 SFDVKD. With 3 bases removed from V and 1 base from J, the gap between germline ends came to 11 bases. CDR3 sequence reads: CATSDARTRNTEAFF. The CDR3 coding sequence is TGTGCCACCAGTGATGCCCGAACGAGGAACACTGAAGCTTTCTTT.

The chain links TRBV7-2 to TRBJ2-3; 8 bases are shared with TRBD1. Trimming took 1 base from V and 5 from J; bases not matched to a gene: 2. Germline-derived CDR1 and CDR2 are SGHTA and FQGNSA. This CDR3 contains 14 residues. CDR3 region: CASSLEGTGDTQYF. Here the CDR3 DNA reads TGTGCCAGCAGCTTAGAGGGGACAGGAGATACGCAGTATTTT. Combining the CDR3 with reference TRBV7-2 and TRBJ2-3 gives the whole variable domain GAGVSQSPSNKVTEKGKDVELRCDPISGHTALYWYRQSLGQGLEFLIYFQGNSAPDKSGLPSDRFSAERTGGSVSTLTIQRTQQEDSAVYLCASSLEGTGDTQYFGPGTRLTVL.

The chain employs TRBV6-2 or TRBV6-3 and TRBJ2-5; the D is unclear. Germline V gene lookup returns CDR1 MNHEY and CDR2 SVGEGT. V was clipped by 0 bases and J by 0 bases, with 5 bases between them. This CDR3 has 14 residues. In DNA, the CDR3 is TGTGCCAGCAGTTACTCGCAGTACCAAGAGACCCAGTACTTC. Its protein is CASSYSQYQETQYF.

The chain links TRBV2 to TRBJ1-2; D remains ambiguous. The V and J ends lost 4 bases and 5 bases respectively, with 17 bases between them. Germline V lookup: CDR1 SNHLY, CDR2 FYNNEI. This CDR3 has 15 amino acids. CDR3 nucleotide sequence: TGTGCCAGCAGTGTTGAGGTGCCGGTAAATTATGGCTACACCTTC. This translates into CASSVEVPVNYGYTF.